This T cell receptor beta chain was retrieved from a study of blood T cell repertoires in COVID-19. Generated by immunoSEQ multiplex PCR, the TCRdb table keeps only in-frame clones and is missing some. The sample consists of around 180,000 clones, roughly 80% of them appearing once. Germline V gene lookup returns CDR1 MNHEY and CDR2 SVGAGI. Trimming cost V 0 bases and J 2 bases; bases outside gene matches: 6. The CDR3 length is 16 residues. The table lists this clone with a count of one. The J gene is TRBJ2-7, the V gene TRBV6-5; the match to TRBD2 covers 8 bases. The specimen was PBMCs or T cells enriched from blood (not recorded which). The receptor was isolated from a man aged 50 to 60 who had recovered from COVID-19. The CDR3 nucleotides are TGTGCCAGCAGTTACTCGTCGGCGGGGGGAACCTACGAGCAGTACTTC. Encoded protein: CASSYSSAGGTYEQYF.